Listed here are 10 T cell receptor beta chains from one sample, sequenced in a study of regulatory T cells in long-lasting Graves disease. The time point was: persistent/refractory GD, antithyroid drugs over 5 years with positive TRAb. The authors made the TCR library using RNA they extracted from PBMCs. The authors built TCR beta libraries using iRepertoire HTBI primers and Arm-PCR of CDR3 regions. Via MiXCR, TCRdb re-called the multiplex PCR reads, giving one row per CDR3 protein. The sample includes some 340,000 distinct CDR3 sequences, approximately 25% of them seen just once. The sequencing here drew on peripheral blood mononuclear cells (PBMCs), taken when the disease was refractory, from a patient treated with antithyroid drugs. The receptors originated from a woman aged 40-49 years with Graves disease.

V is TRBV4-1 and J is TRBJ2-7; tentatively, D is TRBD1 or TRBD2 (5 bases each). V lost 4 bases and J 4 bases, leaving 14 bases between the germline ends. The CDR3 is made up of 14 amino acids. Germline V gene sequence: CDR1 MGHRA, CDR2 YSYEKL. The CDR3 protein is CASSPRDGNYEQYF. As DNA, the CDR3 is TGCGCCAGCAGCCCCCGGGACGGAAATTACGAGCAGTACTTC.

The chain has TRBV10-3 and TRBJ1-4, with a weak D call TRBD1 (5 bases). The V gene lost 5 bases and the J gene lost 12 bases, with 25 bases spanning the gap. The CDR3 runs 16 residues. Germline-derived CDR1 and CDR2 are ENHRY and SYGVKD. This CDR3 is CAISYNRDGLLRELFF. In nucleotides, the CDR3 is TGTGCCATCAGTTACAACCGGGACGGACTTCTTCGGGAACTGTTTTTT.

J is TRBJ2-1 and V is TRBV2, with D possibly being TRBD2 (6 bases). V gave up 4 bases and J gave up 5 bases, with 15 bases separating them. The CDR3 loop spans 15 amino acids. Per germline, CDR1 SNHLY and CDR2 FYNNEI. This CDR3 is CASSGTPEGDNEQFF. Here the CDR3 DNA reads TGTGCCAGCAGTGGGACCCCGGAGGGAGACAATGAGCAGTTCTTC.

This clonotype was recorded a few times. The CDR3 coding sequence is TGCAGTGCTAGAGATGGGTTTTCGAACATTCAGTACTTC. It specifies CSARDGFSNIQYF. The chain is built from TRBV20-1 and TRBJ2-4; no clear D gene. The V end lost 0 bases, the J end lost 7 bases, and 10 bases lay between the germline ends. The CDR3 runs to 13 residues. The germline CDR1 and CDR2 sequences are DFQATT and SNEGSKA (reference sequence).

This clonotype was counted a few times. The rearrangement links TRBV7-6 to TRBJ2-7; D is perhaps TRBD1 (6 bases). This CDR3 contains 13 residues. Germline CDR1 is SGHVS and CDR2 is FNYEAQ. V was trimmed by 5 bases and J by 10 bases, leaving 18 bases between them. The CDR3 DNA sequence: TGTGCCAGCAGCAGGGACACTCACTACGTTCAGTACTTC. It specifies CASSRDTHYVQYF.

On this clonotype itself: The junction departs from germline at one end; a sequencing error may be responsible. V gene TRBV6-1 combines with J gene TRBJ2-2; no firm D call. There are 13 residues in the CDR3. The V gene's germline CDR1 is MNHNS and CDR2 SASEGT. The CDR3 region is CATSDFSTGELFF. The CDR3 coding sequence is TGTGCCACCAGTGACTTTAGCACCGGGGAGCTGTTTTTT.

This clonotype was detected ten times or more. The J gene is TRBJ1-5, the V gene TRBV15, with D perhaps matching TRBD1 (6 bases). Germline V gene lookup returns CDR1 LNHNV and CDR2 YYDKDF (reference sequence). V dropped 0 bases and J dropped 4 bases, with 25 bases sitting between them. CDR3 length: 20 residues. The CDR3 DNA reads as TGTGCCACCAGCAGAGATCAGGTGCCCTTCCGAGACAGGAAAAATCAGCCCCAGCATTTT. This gives the protein CATSRDQVPFRDRKNQPQHF.

This clonotype has at least ten counts. The J gene is TRBJ1-5, the V gene TRBV28; D unresolved. This CDR3 is built from 15 residues. V was shortened by 7 bases and J by 9 bases, with 22 bases between the two germline ends. Germline assignment: CDR1 MDHEN and CDR2 SYDVKM. CDR3 sequence reads: CASNPPRTVGWPQHF. CDR3 nucleotides: TGTGCCAGCAATCCGCCCCGGACGGTTGGATGGCCCCAGCATTTT.

Ten or more counts support this clonotype. The gene calls are TRBV28 and TRBJ2-7, with TRBD2 matching over 11 bases. Trimming took 6 bases from V and 2 from J; bases not matched to a gene: 3. The CDR3 covers 14 residues. Per the germline V gene, CDR1 is MDHEN and CDR2 is SYDVKM. The CDR3 loop reads CASSFSGRAYEQYF. DNA of the CDR3: TGTGCCAGCAGCTTTAGCGGGAGGGCCTACGAGCAGTACTTC.

The chain links TRBV7-9 to TRBJ2-3; a possible D gene is TRBD1 (7 bases). Looked up from germline, CDR1 is SEHNR and CDR2 is FQNEAQ (reference sequence). There are 17 residues in the CDR3. Trimming took 11 bases from V and 4 from J, leaving 28 bases between them. CDR3 DNA: TGTGCCTCAGTGCCCCCAGTGAGGCAGGGGGGCTCAGATACGCAGTATTTT. Translating it yields CASVPPVRQGGSDTQYF.